This T cell receptor beta chain was sequenced in a study of Tregs in tolerant kidney transplant recipients. Study results and caveats: In tolerant patients, donor-specific Tregs outgrew total Tregs, suggesting antigen-driven expansion.

This CDR3 region has 15 residues. V shed 2 bases and J shed 8 bases, with 18 bases lying between them. CDR1 is LNHDA, CDR2 SQIVND, per germline (reference sequence). The method was immunoSEQ multiplex PCR; TCRdb's version includes in-frame clones alone and lacks a portion of them. Of 55,000 to 80,000 clones listed, about 98% are singletons. About this clone itself: Its specificity is unknown.

V is TRBV19 and J is TRBJ1-2, with a possible D match to TRBD1 (5 bases). The receptor was derived from a human donor who received a combined kidney and bone marrow transplant. The specimen was Tregs from blood, collected before the transplant. CDR3 loop: CASSILPGGPHGYTF. CDR3 nucleotides: TGTGCCAGTAGTATACTCCCGGGGGGACCTCACGGCTACACCTTC.